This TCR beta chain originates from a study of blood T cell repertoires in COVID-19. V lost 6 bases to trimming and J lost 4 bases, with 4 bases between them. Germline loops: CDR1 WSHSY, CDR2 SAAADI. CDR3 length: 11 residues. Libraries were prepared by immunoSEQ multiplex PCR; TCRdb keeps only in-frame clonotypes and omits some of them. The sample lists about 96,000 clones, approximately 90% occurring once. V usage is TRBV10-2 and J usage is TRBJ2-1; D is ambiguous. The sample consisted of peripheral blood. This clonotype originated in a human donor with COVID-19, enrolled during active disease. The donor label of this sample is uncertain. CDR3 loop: CASSPYNEQFF. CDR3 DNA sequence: TGCGCCAGCAGCCCGTACAATGAGCAGTTCTTC.